A single sample is the source of the 29 T cell receptor beta chains below, sequenced in a study of control samples from healthy donors and cancer patients. Generated by immunoSEQ multiplex PCR, the TCRdb table keeps only in-frame clones and is missing some. The repertoire has some 150,000 clones, 91% of them found once; the top ten carry approximately 1.5%. Material: blood. These receptors were taken from a woman aged 25 to 39 in good health.

CDR3 loop: CASRGLRETQYF. In DNA form, the CDR3 reads TGTGCCAGCAGGGGACTAAGGGAGACCCAGTACTTC. The chain joins TRBV12-3 or TRBV12-4 to TRBJ2-5; 7 bases align to TRBD2. Trimming at V came to 6 bases and at J to 5 bases, leaving 3 bases not matched to a gene. The CDR3 length is 12 residues.

Concerning this clone: The same CDR3 arises from other DNA sequences in this sample as well. This sequence joins TRBV3-1 (or the pseudogene TRBV3-2) and TRBJ2-3, with TRBD2 matching 12 bases. This CDR3 comprises 15 residues. Germline V gene lookup returns CDR1 LGHDT and CDR2 YNNKEL (reference sequence). Trimming at V came to 1 base and at J to 6 bases, leaving 2 bases not matched to a gene. The CDR3 DNA follows: TGTGCCAGCAGCCAAGGACTAGCGGGAGCGGATACGCAGTATTTT. As protein: CASSQGLAGADTQYF.

The table lists this clone with a count of one. The rearrangement uses TRBV28 and TRBJ1-3; TRBD1 matches 9 bases. The CDR3 consists of 14 residues. Germline V lookup: CDR1 MDHEN, CDR2 SYDVKM. V gave up 4 bases and J gave up 5 bases; unmatched junction bases: 3. The CDR3 bases are TGTGCCAGCAGTTCCGGGACAGGGCGAAACACCATATATTTT. Protein sequence: CASSSGTGRNTIYF.

J is TRBJ1-4 and V is TRBV7-9; D gene unclear. CDR1 and CDR2 (germline): SEHNR, FQNEAQ (reference sequence). V was trimmed by 1 base and J by 4 bases, leaving 7 bases between them. This CDR3 contains 14 residues. Here the CDR3 reads CASSLESFNEKLFF. DNA for the CDR3: TGTGCCAGCAGCTTAGAGAGTTTTAATGAAAAACTGTTTTTT. The variable domain in full, completed from reference TRBV7-9 and TRBJ1-4, reads DTGVSQNPRHKITKRGQNVTFRCDPISEHNRLYWYRQTLGQGPEFLTYFQNEAQLEKSRLLSDRFSAERPKGSFSTLEIQRTEQGDSAMYLCASSLESFNEKLFFGSGTQLSVL.

The chain's CDR3 is CASFDNYNEQFF. The CDR3 DNA reads as TGTGCCAGTTTCGACAACTACAATGAGCAGTTCTTC. The gene calls are TRBV19 and TRBJ2-1; D is unresolved. Germline values: CDR1 LNHDA, CDR2 SQIVND (reference sequence). The CDR3 spans 12 residues. V was clipped by 8 bases and J by 3 bases, with 8 bases between them.

This clone was counted once. V and J are TRBV29-1 and TRBJ2-3; D not certain. The germline V gene has CDR1 SQVTM and CDR2 ANQGSEA. The V and J ends lost 4 bases and 2 bases respectively, with 10 bases between them. The CDR3 totals 13 residues. In DNA, the CDR3 is TGCAGCGTTGCTGGGGTGGACACAGATACGCAGTATTTT. Its protein product is CSVAGVDTDTQYF.

The chain recombines TRBV4-1 with TRBJ1-3; D is unclear. Germline CDR1 reads MGHRA; CDR2 reads YSYEKL. V shed 1 base and J shed 0 bases, with 4 bases lying between them. The CDR3 runs to 14 residues. The CDR3 nucleotides are TGCGCCAGCAGCCAAGGCATCTCTGGAAACACCATATATTTT. The encoded protein is CASSQGISGNTIYF.

The chain links TRBV27 to TRBJ1-4; weak D call: TRBD1 (6 bases). The CDR3 extends over 14 amino acids. V lost 0 bases, J lost 7 bases, and 9 bases lay in between. Germline V gives CDR1 MNHEY, CDR2 SMNVEV (reference sequence). Here the CDR3 reads CASSLSGGVEKLFF. The CDR3 region has the DNA TGTGCCAGCAGTTTATCAGGGGGAGTTGAAAAACTGTTTTTT.

This chain joins TRBV7-9 and TRBJ1-1, with 10 nucleotides matching TRBD1. The V gene's germline CDR1 is SEHNR and CDR2 FQNEAQ (reference sequence). The CDR3 loop spans 14 amino acids. V shed 3 bases and J 4 bases; nucleotides not matched to a gene: 2. The CDR3 spells CASSFWTGGTEAFF. The CDR3 DNA reads as TGTGCCAGCAGCTTCTGGACAGGGGGCACTGAAGCTTTCTTT.

Turning to this clone: Distinct nucleotide sequences in the sample also encode this CDR3. This chain links TRBV19 with TRBJ2-1; TRBD2 matches 8 bases. The CDR3 contains 15 residues. CDR1 is LNHDA, CDR2 SQIVND, per germline (reference sequence). V was clipped by 3 bases and J by 4 bases; unmatched bases: 5. CDR3 sequence reads: CASSISGSSYNEQFF. CDR3 in DNA: TGTGCCAGTAGTATCAGCGGGAGTTCTTACAATGAGCAGTTCTTC.

The V call is TRBV18, the J call TRBJ2-3; 15 bases line up with TRBD2. CDR1 and CDR2 (germline): KGHSH, LQKENI. V trimming: 3 bases; J trimming: 5 bases; junction bases outside the gene matches: 6. This CDR3 comprises 17 residues. The CDR3, as DNA: TGTGCCAGCTCACCCGGACTAGCGGGGGGGCATGGAGATACGCAGTATTTT. The encoded protein is CASSPGLAGGHGDTQYF.

The chain combines TRBV5-1 with TRBJ1-4, with D unresolved. The V end lost 0 bases, the J end lost 0 bases, and 6 bases lay between the germline ends. Per the germline V gene, CDR1 is SGHRS and CDR2 is YFSETQ. CDR3 length equals 15 residues. CDR3: CASSLATTTNEKLFF. The CDR3 DNA reads TGCGCCAGCAGCTTGGCGACCACAACTAATGAAAAACTGTTTTTT.

Details on this clone: Other DNA sequences of this sample code for an identical CDR3. The chain links TRBV28 to TRBJ2-7; weak D call: TRBD1 (5 bases). The V end was cut by 3 bases, the J end by 4 bases, with 7 bases between. This CDR3 is 12 amino acids long. CDR1 and CDR2 (germline): MDHEN, SYDVKM. The CDR3 coding sequence is TGTGCCAGCAGTTTGAAGGGGTACGAGCAGTACTTC. This encodes CASSLKGYEQYF.

The chain employs TRBV19 and TRBJ1-2; perhaps TRBD1 as D (5 bases). In germline, CDR1 is LNHDA, CDR2 SQIVND (reference sequence). Deletions cut 1 base from V and 4 bases from J, with 10 bases between. The length of the CDR3 is 14 residues. CDR3 in amino acids: CASSIGGASYGYTF. The CDR3 DNA reads as TGTGCCAGTAGTATAGGAGGGGCGAGCTATGGCTACACCTTC.

The rearrangement uses TRBV15 and TRBJ1-3; D not certain. The germline V gene has CDR1 LNHNV and CDR2 YYDKDF (reference sequence). Trimming stripped 3 bases from V and 3 bases from J, with 3 bases between. The CDR3 runs to 12 residues. CDR3 in amino acids: CATSRDGNTIYF. CDR3 nucleotides: TGTGCCACCAGCAGGGATGGAAACACCATATATTTT.

The genes are TRBV28 and TRBJ1-5; 9 positions agree with TRBD1. The CDR3 is 15 residues long. Per the germline V gene, CDR1 is MDHEN and CDR2 is SYDVKM. J gave up 6 bases and V 3 bases, and 6 bases lay outside the gene matches. CDR3 sequence (DNA): TGTGCCAGCAGTTTTCCCGACAGGGGGGCTCAGCCCCAGCATTTT. Protein: CASSFPDRGAQPQHF.

Written as DNA, the CDR3 is TGTGCCAGCGCACCATCCGGGACATCCAATGAGCAGTTCTTC. Protein: CASAPSGTSNEQFF. The chain employs TRBV6-9 and TRBJ2-1, with D maybe TRBD1 (6 bases). This CDR3 is 14 amino acids long. Trimming removed 8 bases at V and 6 bases at J, with 17 bases between. Germline values: CDR1 MNHGY, CDR2 SVAAGI.

The genes are TRBV28 and TRBJ1-3, with D tentatively TRBD1 (5 bases). The V end lost 4 bases, the J end lost 0 bases, and 10 bases lay between the germline ends. This CDR3 is built from 15 residues. Germline V lookup: CDR1 MDHEN, CDR2 SYDVKM. As DNA, the CDR3 is TGTGCCAGCAGTTGGGGGGGGTACTCTGGAAACACCATATATTTT. Translating it yields CASSWGGYSGNTIYF.

CDR3 region: CASSPLGQGMNTEAFF. The CDR3 bases are TGTGCCAGCAGCCCCCTCGGACAGGGAATGAACACTGAAGCTTTCTTT. The chain links TRBV13 to TRBJ1-1; 8 nucleotides align to TRBD1. The CDR3 sequence is 16 residues long. V lost 5 bases and J lost 0; bases outside the gene matches: 8. CDR1 PRHDT and CDR2 FYEKMQ come from the germline V gene (reference sequence).

The rearrangement joins TRBV5-1 to TRBJ2-1; D might be TRBD1 or TRBD2, each matching 5 bases. The CDR3 spans 14 residues. Germline V gene data show CDR1 as SGHRS and CDR2 as YFSETQ. The V end lost 5 bases, the J end lost 0 bases, and 9 bases lay between the germline ends. DNA for the CDR3: TGCGCCAGCAGACGGGACGGCTCCTACAATGAGCAGTTCTTC. Encoded protein: CASRRDGSYNEQFF.

J is TRBJ2-4 and V is TRBV5-1; D perhaps matches TRBD2 (6 bases). Germline CDR1 reads SGHRS; CDR2 reads YFSETQ. The length of the CDR3 is 15 residues. Trimming removed 0 bases at V and 2 bases at J, with 9 bases between. DNA for the CDR3: TGCGCCAGCAGCTTGGCCGCGGGGTCCAAAAACATTCAGTACTTC. Residues: CASSLAAGSKNIQYF.

This chain joins TRBV4-3 and TRBJ2-7; 7 bases map to TRBD2. The CDR3 is made up of 15 amino acids. Looked up from germline, CDR1 is LGHNA and CDR2 is YSLEER. V trimming: 0 bases; J trimming: 2 bases; junction bases outside the gene matches: 4. The CDR3 DNA reads as TGCGCCAGCAGCCAAGATCGCGGGAGCCCCTACGAGCAGTACTTC. The encoded protein is CASSQDRGSPYEQYF.

This clone is a singleton in its sample. The same CDR3 is also encoded by other DNA sequences in this sample. The chain employs TRBV18 and TRBJ2-2, with D possibly TRBD1 on 6 matching bases. The germline gives CDR1 KGHSH, CDR2 LQKENI. Trimming removed 2 bases at V and 3 bases at J, with 10 bases between. CDR3 length: 15 amino acids. CDR3 DNA sequence: TGTGCCAGCTCACCAGGGGGCGCGTACACCGGGGAGCTGTTTTTT. The encoded protein is CASSPGGAYTGELFF.

The chain is built from TRBV12-5 and TRBJ2-3; D is unclear. Between the trimmed V and J ends, which lost 3 bases and 2 bases, there was a span of 6 bases. The CDR3 runs 13 residues. Germline values: CDR1 LGHNT, CDR2 FRNRAP. The CDR3 spells CASGLVNTDTQYF. CDR3 DNA sequence: TGTGCTAGTGGTTTAGTGAACACAGATACGCAGTATTTT.

V is TRBV29-1 and J is TRBJ1-1; 7 bases map to TRBD1. The CDR3 consists of 13 residues. Germline CDR1 is SQVTM and CDR2 is ANQGSEA. V dropped 6 bases and J dropped 0; count of bases not matched to a gene: 4. The CDR3 loop is CSVAGTVNTEAFF. CDR3 sequence (DNA): TGCAGCGTGGCCGGGACAGTGAACACTGAAGCTTTCTTT. The variable domain in full, completed from reference TRBV29-1 and TRBJ1-1, reads SAVISQKPSRDICQRGTSLTIQCQVDSQVTMMFWYRQQPGQSLTLIATANQGSEATYESGFVIDKFPISRPNLTFSTLTVSNMSPEDSSIYLCSVAGTVNTEAFFGQGTRLTVV.

The chain combines TRBV6-2 or TRBV6-3 with TRBJ1-5; possible D gene TRBD1, 6 bases. CDR1 and CDR2 from the germline V gene are MNHEY and SVGEGT. The CDR3 consists of 13 residues. V was shortened by 5 bases and J by 2 bases, with 7 bases between the two germline ends. CDR3 sequence reads: CASSRTGNQPQHF. CDR3 in DNA: TGTGCCAGCAGTAGGACAGGCAATCAGCCCCAGCATTTT.

The rearrangement joins TRBV27 to TRBJ2-7; D remains ambiguous. Looked up from germline, CDR1 is MNHEY and CDR2 is SMNVEV (reference sequence). The CDR3 covers 16 residues. The ends were cut back, 0 bases at V and 0 bases at J, with 12 bases in the middle. The CDR3 reads CASSLSPRISSYEQYF. DNA of the CDR3: TGTGCCAGCAGTTTATCCCCGCGTATCAGCTCCTACGAGCAGTACTTC.

This clone was observed a single time. This chain uses TRBV28 with TRBJ2-4; weak D call: TRBD1 (5 bases). CDR3 length: 13 amino acids. Looked up from germline, CDR1 is MDHEN and CDR2 is SYDVKM. V lost 4 bases, J lost 4 bases, and 8 bases lay in between. The CDR3 region has the DNA TGTGCCAGCAGTTCCCCAGGGAAAAACATTCAGTACTTC. This encodes CASSSPGKNIQYF.

V usage is TRBV7-9 and J usage is TRBJ1-2; D might be TRBD1 (6 bases). This CDR3 comprises 13 residues. Germline CDR1 reads SEHNR; CDR2 reads FQNEAQ (reference sequence). V was cut by 3 bases and J by 8 bases, with 13 bases left in between. For the CDR3, the DNA is TGTGCCAGCAGCTTGGGAGGGGGTCTAGGCTACACCTTC. Amino acids: CASSLGGGLGYTF.